This entry features one TCR beta chain sequence. This specimen belongs to a study of control samples from healthy donors and cancer patients. Measured with immunoSEQ multiplex PCR; TCRdb has only the in-frame clones, and not every one. Of 150,000 to 200,000 clones listed, approximately 86% are singletons. Germline-derived CDR1 and CDR2 are SGDLS and YYNGEE. Trimming pared 4 bases from V and 5 bases from J, leaving 14 bases between. This CDR3 contains 14 residues. The chain employs TRBV9 and TRBJ2-3; perhaps TRBD2 as D (7 bases). This sequence was found in a woman in her twenties or thirties in good health. What was sequenced was blood. The DNA of the CDR3 is TGTGCCAGCAGCCCGCGGGGGCTGGGAGATACGCAGTATTTT. Translating it yields CASSPRGLGDTQYF.